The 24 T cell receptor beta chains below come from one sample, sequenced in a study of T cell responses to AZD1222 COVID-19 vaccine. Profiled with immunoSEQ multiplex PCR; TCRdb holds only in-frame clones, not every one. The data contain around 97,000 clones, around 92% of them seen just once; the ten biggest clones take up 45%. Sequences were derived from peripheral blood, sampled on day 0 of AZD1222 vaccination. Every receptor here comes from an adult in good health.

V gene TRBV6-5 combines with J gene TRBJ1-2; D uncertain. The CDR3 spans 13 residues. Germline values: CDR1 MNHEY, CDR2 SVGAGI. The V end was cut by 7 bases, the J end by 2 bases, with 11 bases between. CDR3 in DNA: TGTGCCAGCACGTCCTCCGGAAACTATGGCTACACCTTC. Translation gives CASTSSGNYGYTF.

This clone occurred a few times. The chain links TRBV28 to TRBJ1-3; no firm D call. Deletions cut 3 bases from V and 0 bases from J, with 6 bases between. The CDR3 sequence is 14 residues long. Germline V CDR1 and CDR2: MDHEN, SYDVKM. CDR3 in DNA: TGTGCCAGCAGTTTGGGGTACTCTGGAAACACCATATATTTT. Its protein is CASSLGYSGNTIYF.

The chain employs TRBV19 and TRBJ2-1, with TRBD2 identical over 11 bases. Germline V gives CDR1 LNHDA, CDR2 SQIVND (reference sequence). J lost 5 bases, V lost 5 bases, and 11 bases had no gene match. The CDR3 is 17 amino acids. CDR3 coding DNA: TGTGCCAGTAGTTTCCGGACTAGCGGGCCTCCCCACAATGAGCAGTTCTTC. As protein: CASSFRTSGPPHNEQFF.

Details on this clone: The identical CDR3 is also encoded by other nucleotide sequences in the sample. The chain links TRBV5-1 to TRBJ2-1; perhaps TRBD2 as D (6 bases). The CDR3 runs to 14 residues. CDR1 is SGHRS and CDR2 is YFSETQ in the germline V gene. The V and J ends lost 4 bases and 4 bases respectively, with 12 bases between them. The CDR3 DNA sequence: TGCGCCAGCAGCCTGCCTAGCGCGTACAATGAGCAGTTCTTC. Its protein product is CASSLPSAYNEQFF.

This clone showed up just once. CDR3 region: CASSVESDGETQYF. CDR3 bases: TGTGCCAGCAGCGTAGAAAGTGACGGGGAGACCCAGTACTTC. V gene TRBV9 combines with J gene TRBJ2-5; no clear D gene. The CDR3 is 14 residues long. Trimming took off 0 bases at V and 5 bases at J, with 11 bases between the two ends. The V gene's germline CDR1 is SGDLS and CDR2 YYNGEE.

CDR3 sequence: CASSQGQGEYEQYF. Here the CDR3 DNA reads TGCGCCAGCAGCCAAGGACAGGGGGAATACGAGCAGTACTTC. The chain recombines TRBV4-1 with TRBJ2-7, with 9 bases matching TRBD1. Germline CDR1 reads MGHRA; CDR2 reads YSYEKL. V was pared by 1 base and J by 4 bases, with 2 bases of the junction left unmatched. The CDR3 totals 14 residues.

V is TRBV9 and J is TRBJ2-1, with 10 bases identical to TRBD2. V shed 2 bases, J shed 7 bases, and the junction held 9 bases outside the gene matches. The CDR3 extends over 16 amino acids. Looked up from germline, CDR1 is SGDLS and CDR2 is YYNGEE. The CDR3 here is CASSVVVNSGRNEQFF. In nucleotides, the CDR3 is TGTGCCAGCAGCGTCGTGGTGAATAGCGGGAGGAATGAGCAGTTCTTC.

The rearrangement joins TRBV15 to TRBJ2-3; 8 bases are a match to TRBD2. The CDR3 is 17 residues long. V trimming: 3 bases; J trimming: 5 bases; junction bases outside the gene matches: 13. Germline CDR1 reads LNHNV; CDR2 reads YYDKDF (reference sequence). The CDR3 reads CATSSERSGSGLDTQYF. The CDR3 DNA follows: TGTGCCACCAGCAGCGAAAGGAGCGGGAGCGGGTTAGATACGCAGTATTTT.

The CDR3 loop reads CATSDSGRETQYF. CDR3 DNA: TGTGCCACCAGTGATTCGGGCCGAGAGACCCAGTACTTC. The chain combines TRBV24-1 with TRBJ2-5; D call uncertain. The V and J ends lost 2 bases and 4 bases respectively, with 7 bases between them. The CDR3 length is 13 residues. Germline assignment: CDR1 KGHDR and CDR2 SFDVKD.

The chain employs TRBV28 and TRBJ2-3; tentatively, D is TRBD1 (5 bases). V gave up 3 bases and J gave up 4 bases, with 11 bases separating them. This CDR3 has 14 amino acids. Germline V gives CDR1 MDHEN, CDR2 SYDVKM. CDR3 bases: TGTGCCAGCAGTTTGAGGTCAGGGTCAGATACGCAGTATTTT. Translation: CASSLRSGSDTQYF.

CDR3 in amino acids: CASSPPNGQPRGVLHF. For the CDR3, the DNA is TGTGCCAGCTCACCACCGAACGGACAGCCCCGTGGAGTCCTCCACTTT. The chain is built from TRBV18 and TRBJ1-6; maybe TRBD1 (6 bases). The V end lost 0 bases, the J end lost 15 bases, and 21 bases lay between the germline ends. From germline, CDR1 is KGHSH and CDR2 LQKENI. There are 16 residues in the CDR3.

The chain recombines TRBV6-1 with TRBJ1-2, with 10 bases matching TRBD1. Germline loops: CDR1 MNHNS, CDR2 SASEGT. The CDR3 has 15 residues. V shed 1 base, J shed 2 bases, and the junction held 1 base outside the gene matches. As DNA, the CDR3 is TGTGCCAGCAGTGAAGGGACAGGGGGGAACTATGGCTACACCTTC. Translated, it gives CASSEGTGGNYGYTF.

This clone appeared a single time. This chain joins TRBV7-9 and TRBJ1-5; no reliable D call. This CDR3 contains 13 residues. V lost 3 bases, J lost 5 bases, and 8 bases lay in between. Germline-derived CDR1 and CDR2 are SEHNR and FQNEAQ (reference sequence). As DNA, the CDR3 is TGTGCCAGCAGCTTGATCGAGGATCAGCCCCAGCATTTT. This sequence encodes CASSLIEDQPQHF.

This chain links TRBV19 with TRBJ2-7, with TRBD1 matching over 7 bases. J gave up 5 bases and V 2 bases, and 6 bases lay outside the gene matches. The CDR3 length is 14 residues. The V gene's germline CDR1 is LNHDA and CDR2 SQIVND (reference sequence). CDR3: CASSIQGGRNEQYF. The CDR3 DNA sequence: TGTGCCAGTAGTATACAAGGGGGCCGCAACGAGCAGTACTTC.

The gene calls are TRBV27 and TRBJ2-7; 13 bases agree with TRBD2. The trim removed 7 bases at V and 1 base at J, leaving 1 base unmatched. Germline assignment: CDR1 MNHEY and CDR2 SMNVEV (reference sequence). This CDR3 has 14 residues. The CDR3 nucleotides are TGTGCCAGCACGGGACTAGCGGGATCCTACGAGCAGTACTTC. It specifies CASTGLAGSYEQYF.

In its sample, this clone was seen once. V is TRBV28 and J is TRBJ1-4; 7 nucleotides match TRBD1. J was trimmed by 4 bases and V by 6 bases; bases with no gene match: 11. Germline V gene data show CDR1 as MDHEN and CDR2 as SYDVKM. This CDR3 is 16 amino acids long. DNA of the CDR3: TGTGCCAGCAGCCTACGGGGGGACAGAGGTAATGAAAAACTGTTTTTT. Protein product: CASSLRGDRGNEKLFF.

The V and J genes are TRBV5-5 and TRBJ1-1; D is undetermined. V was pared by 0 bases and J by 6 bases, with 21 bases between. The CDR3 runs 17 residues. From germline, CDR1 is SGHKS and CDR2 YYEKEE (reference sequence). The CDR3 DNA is TGTGCCAGCAGCTTGGCGGCAGGAGGTTCGTTTAACGCTGAAGCTTTCTTT. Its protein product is CASSLAAGGSFNAEAFF. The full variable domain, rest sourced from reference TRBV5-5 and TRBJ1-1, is DAGVTQSPTHLIKTRGQQVTLRCSPISGHKSVSWYQQVLGQGPQFIFQYYEKEERGRGNFPDRFSARQFPNYSSELNVNALLLGDSALYLCASSLAAGGSFNAEAFFGQGTRLTVV.

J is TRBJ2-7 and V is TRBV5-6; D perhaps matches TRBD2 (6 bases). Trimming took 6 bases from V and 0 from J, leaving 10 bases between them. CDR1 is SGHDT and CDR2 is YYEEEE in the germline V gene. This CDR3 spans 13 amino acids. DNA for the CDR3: TGTGCCAGCACTTCGGGAGTCTCCTACGAGCAGTACTTC. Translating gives CASTSGVSYEQYF.

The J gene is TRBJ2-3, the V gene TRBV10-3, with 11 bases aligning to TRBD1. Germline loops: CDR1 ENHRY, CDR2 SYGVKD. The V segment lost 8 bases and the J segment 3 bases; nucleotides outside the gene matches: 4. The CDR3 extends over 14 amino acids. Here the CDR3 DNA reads TGTGCCATCGGGGACAGGGGGGTTACAGATACGCAGTATTTT. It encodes CAIGDRGVTDTQYF.

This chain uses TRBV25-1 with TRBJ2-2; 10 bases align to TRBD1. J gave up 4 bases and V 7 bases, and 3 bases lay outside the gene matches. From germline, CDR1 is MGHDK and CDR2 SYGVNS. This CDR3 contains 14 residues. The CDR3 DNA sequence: TGTGCCAGCATCGGGACAGGGGTCACCGGGGAGCTGTTTTTT. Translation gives CASIGTGVTGELFF.

CDR3 region: CSVGAGTGAREQYF. The DNA for the CDR3 is TGCAGCGTGGGCGCCGGGACAGGGGCTCGAGAGCAGTACTTC. V usage is TRBV29-1 and J usage is TRBJ2-7; 10 positions match TRBD1. The CDR3 is 14 amino acids. Germline CDR1 is SQVTM and CDR2 is ANQGSEA. V lost 6 bases to trimming and J lost 7 bases; unmatched junction nucleotides: 12.

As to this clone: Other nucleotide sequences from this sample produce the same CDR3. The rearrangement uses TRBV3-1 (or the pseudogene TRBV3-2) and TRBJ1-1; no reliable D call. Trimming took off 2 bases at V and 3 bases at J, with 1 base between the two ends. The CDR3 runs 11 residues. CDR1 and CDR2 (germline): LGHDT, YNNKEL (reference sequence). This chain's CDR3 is CASSQYTEAFF. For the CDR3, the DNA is TGTGCCAGCAGCCAATACACTGAAGCTTTCTTT.

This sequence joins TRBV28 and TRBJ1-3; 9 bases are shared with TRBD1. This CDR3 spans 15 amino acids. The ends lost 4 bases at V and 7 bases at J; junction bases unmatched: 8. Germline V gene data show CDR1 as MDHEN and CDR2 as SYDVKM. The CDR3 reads CASSSPGQGSNTIYF. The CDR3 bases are TGTGCCAGCAGTTCCCCGGGACAGGGTAGCAACACCATATATTTT.

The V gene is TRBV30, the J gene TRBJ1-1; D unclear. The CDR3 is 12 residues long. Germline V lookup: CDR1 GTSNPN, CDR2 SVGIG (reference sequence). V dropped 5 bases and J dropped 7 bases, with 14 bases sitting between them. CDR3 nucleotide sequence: TGTGCCTGGGATCGACCCGAACATGAAGCTTTCTTT. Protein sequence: CAWDRPEHEAFF.